This T cell receptor (beta chain) was identified in a study of cytomegalovirus exposure and HLA in healthy donors. General study points: A list of around 150 TCR beta chains associated with cytomegalovirus was given.

The CDR3 has 14 amino acids. Germline V gene sequence: CDR1 ENHRY, CDR2 SYGVKD. The trim removed 3 bases at V and 3 bases at J, leaving 2 bases unmatched. Measured with immunoSEQ multiplex PCR; TCRdb has only the in-frame clones, and not every one. The table has about 120,000 clones, roughly 90% seen once; the top ten hold over 6%. This clone has a single count. Its target is not known. The sequenced material came from PBMCs. This receptor was taken from a woman under 30 in good health and CMV-seropositive. The rearrangement uses TRBV10-3 and TRBJ2-5; 9 positions match TRBD2. The CDR3 loop is CAISEVAGEETQYF. The CDR3 DNA reads TGTGCCATCAGTGAAGTAGCGGGGGAAGAGACCCAGTACTTC.